Listed here are 5 T cell receptor beta chains from one sample, sequenced in a study of tumor-infiltrating lymphocytes in primary liver carcinoma. Total RNA and DNA came together from 20-30 mg of bulk tissue without cell sorting. The template, roughly 0.45 ug total RNA, yielded TCR beta cDNA made with a constant-region primer. Three nested multiplex PCR rounds, a slightly modified ARM-PCR method, built the TCR beta libraries. A C-beta reverse primer was combined with TRBV1-TRBV30 forward primers in the first two PCR rounds, and each round had about 10 cycles. TCRdb recomputed calls from the multiplex PCR reads with MiXCR, one row per CDR3 protein. The profile covers some 21,000 distinct CDR3 sequences, with about three quarters appearing a single time and about 40% taken by the ten largest. Sequenced input: liver tumor tissue from sampling region 1. Subset reported: tumor region T1, superior pole. The receptors here all came from a woman in her twenties or thirties with primary liver carcinoma and hepatitis B virus infection.

The J gene is TRBJ2-7, the V gene TRBV4-3; 7 nucleotides line up with TRBD2. Germline loops: CDR1 LGHNA, CDR2 YSLEER. The CDR3 has 18 amino acids. Trimming removed 2 bases from V and 12 bases from J; junction bases left unmatched: 25. CDR3 coding DNA: TGCGCCAGCAGCCAAACTGTGACGGGGGGTCACACTAGCTACGAACGGTACTTC. Translation: CASSQTVTGGHTSYERYF.

For this clonotype: A junction boundary mismatches the germline segment, possibly from a read error. The chain employs TRBV29-1 and TRBJ2-2; D call uncertain. Germline loops: CDR1 SQVTM, CDR2 ANQGSEA. CDR3 length: 12 residues. The CDR3 nucleotides are TGCAACGTTGTTGGTTGGACCCGGAAGCTGTTTTTT. Amino acids: CNVVGWTRKLFF.

Comment on this clonotype: This likely comes from a read error, as the CDR3 has no conserved phenylalanine or tryptophan at its end. The V call is TRBV11-2, the J call TRBJ2-3; 7 nucleotides align to TRBD2. The CDR3 runs 16 residues. Germline trimming cut 5 bases from V and 7 bases from J; bases unmatched to any gene: 15. Germline loops: CDR1 SGHAT, CDR2 FQNNGV. The CDR3 DNA follows: TGTGCCAGCAGCGCGGGATTAGCGGGTATTGTTAATACGCAGTATTTA. It codes for CASSAGLAGIVNTQYL.

Worth noting for this clonotype: As the CDR3 is not closed by the conserved phenylalanine or tryptophan, this likely results from a read error. Because the CDR3's place on the DNA is in doubt, the DNA is left out and the CDR3 is given as listed by TCRdb. The chain links TRBV11-2 to TRBJ2-3; the table gives TRBD2 as D, unverified against the DNA. The length of the CDR3 is 16 amino acids, counting both ends. Germline V lookup: CDR1 SGHAT, CDR2 FQNNGV. CDR3 sequence: CASIAGLAGIVDTHYI.

As regards this clonotype: One base away lies a much larger clone, so this may be a sequencing read error. V is TRBV18 and J is TRBJ1-5; D gene unclear. Germline CDR1 KGHSH, CDR2 LQKENI. V dropped 8 bases and J dropped 3 bases, with 14 bases sitting between them. There are 14 residues in the CDR3. The CDR3 nucleotides read TGTGCCAGCCCTCGGTGGGTTGTCAATCAGCCCCAGCATTTT. It codes for CASPRWVVNQPQHF. Using reference TRBV18 and TRBJ1-5 for the parts outside the CDR3, the full variable domain is NAGVMQNPRHLVRRRGQEARLRCSPMKGHSHVYWYRQLPEEGLKFMVYLQKENIIDESGMPKERFSAEFPKEGPSILRIQQVVRGDSAAYFCASPRWVVNQPQHFGDGTRLSIL.